This T cell receptor beta chain was observed in a study of blood T cell repertoires in COVID-19. This CDR3 is built from 15 residues. V was pared by 7 bases and J by 5 bases, with 18 bases between. Germline-derived CDR1 and CDR2 are LNHDA and SQIVND (reference sequence). Sequencing used immunoSEQ multiplex PCR; TCRdb keeps in-frame clones, though not all of them. The sample has some 250,000 clones, around 89% seen once. The rearrangement uses TRBV19 and TRBJ1-5; possible D gene TRBD1, 6 bases. The TCR comes from a woman in her 40s who had recovered from COVID-19. Sequencing used peripheral blood. CDR3 sequence (DNA): TGTGCCAGTATGTCAAGGGGGGGAACCCATCAGCCCCAGCATTTT. This gives the protein CASMSRGGTHQPQHF.